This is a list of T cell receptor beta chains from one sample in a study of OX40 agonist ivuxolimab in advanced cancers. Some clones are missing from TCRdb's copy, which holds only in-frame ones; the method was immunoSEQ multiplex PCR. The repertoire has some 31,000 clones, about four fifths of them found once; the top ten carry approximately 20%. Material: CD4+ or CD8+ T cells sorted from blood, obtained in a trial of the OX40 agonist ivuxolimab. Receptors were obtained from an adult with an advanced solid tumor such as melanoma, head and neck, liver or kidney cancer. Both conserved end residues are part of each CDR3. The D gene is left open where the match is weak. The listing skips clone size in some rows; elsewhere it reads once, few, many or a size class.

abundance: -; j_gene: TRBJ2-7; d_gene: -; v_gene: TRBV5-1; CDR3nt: TGCGCCAGCAGCTTTTATCAGGGAACCTACGAGCAGTACTTC; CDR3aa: CASSFYQGTYEQYF
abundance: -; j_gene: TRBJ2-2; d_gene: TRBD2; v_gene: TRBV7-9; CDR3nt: TGTGCCAGCAGCGGCCGGGAGGTAAACACCGGGGAGCTGTTTTTT; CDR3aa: CASSGREVNTGELFF
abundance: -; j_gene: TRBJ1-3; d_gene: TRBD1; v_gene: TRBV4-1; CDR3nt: TGCGCCAGCAGCCGGTTGCCCGGACAGGGGACCGGAAACACCATATATTTT; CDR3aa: CASSRLPGQGTGNTIYF
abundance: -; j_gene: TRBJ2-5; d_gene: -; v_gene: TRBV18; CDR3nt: TGTGCCAGCTCACCACCGAGCACGGAGACCCAGTACTTC; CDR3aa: CASSPPSTETQYF
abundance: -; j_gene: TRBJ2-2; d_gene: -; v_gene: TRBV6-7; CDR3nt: TGTGCCAGCAATGTTAGGGGAATAGTGGTCCCCGGGGAGCTGTTTTTT; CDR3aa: CASNVRGIVVPGELFF
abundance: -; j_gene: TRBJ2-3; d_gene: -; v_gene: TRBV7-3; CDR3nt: TGTGCCAGCAGCTTCAAGGTAGTTAGGGGTCGGACAGATACGCAGTATTTT; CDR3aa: CASSFKVVRGRTDTQYF
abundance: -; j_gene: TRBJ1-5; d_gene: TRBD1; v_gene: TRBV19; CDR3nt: TGTGCCAGTAGGGGACAGGGTTGGAGCAATCAGCCCCAGCATTTT; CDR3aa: CASRGQGWSNQPQHF
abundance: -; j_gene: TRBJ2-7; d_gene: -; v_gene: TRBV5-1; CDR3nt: TGCGCCAGCAGCTGGGGTGGGACTGACTCCTACGAGCAGTACTTC; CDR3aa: CASSWGGTDSYEQYF
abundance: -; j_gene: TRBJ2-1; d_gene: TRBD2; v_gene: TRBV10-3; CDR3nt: TGTGCCATCAGTGAGTCAGGCGGCCTAGCGGTGTCCAATGAGCAGTTCTTC; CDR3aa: CAISESGGLAVSNEQFF
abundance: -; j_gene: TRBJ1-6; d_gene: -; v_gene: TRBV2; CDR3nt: TGTGCCAGCATTGGGGTTAACCTTTCACCCCTCCACTTT; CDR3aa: CASIGVNLSPLHF
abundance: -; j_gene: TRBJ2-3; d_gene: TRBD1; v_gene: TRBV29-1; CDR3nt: TGCAGCGCCGACAGGGGCCGGGACACCCTGACAGATACGCAGTATTTT; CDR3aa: CSADRGRDTLTDTQYF
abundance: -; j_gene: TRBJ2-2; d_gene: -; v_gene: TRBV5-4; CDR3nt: TGTGCCAGCAGCTGGGGGGTGGGCTCGAACACCGGGGAGCTGTTTTTT; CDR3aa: CASSWGVGSNTGELFF
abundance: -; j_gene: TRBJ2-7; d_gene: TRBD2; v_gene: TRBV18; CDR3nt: TGTGCCAGCTCACCGCTAGCGGGCAACACCTACGAGCAGTACTTC; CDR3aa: CASSPLAGNTYEQYF
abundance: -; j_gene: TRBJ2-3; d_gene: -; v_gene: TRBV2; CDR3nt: TGTGCCAGCACCCAGGGTATCACAGATACGCAGTATTTT; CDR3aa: CASTQGITDTQYF
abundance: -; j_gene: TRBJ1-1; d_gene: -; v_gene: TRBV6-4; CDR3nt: TGTGCCAGCAGTGACGAACCGGGCACTGAAGCTTTCTTT; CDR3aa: CASSDEPGTEAFF
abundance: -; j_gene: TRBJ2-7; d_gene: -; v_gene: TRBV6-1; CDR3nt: TGTGCCAGCACCCCGAGGACGGTTTCCTACGAGCAGTACTTC; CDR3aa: CASTPRTVSYEQYF
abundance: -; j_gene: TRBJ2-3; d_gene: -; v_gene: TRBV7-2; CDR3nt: TGTGCCAGCAGCTTACCCCTCAGCACAGATACGCAGTATTTT; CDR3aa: CASSLPLSTDTQYF
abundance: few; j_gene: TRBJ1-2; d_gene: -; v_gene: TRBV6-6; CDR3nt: TGTGCCAGCAGTCCCGGGACCTCACTGGTCTATGGCTACACCTTC; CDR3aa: CASSPGTSLVYGYTF